One sample yielded the 10 T cell receptor beta chains listed below, sequenced in a study of blood T cell repertoires in COVID-19. Only in-frame clones appear in the TCRdb table, and some are missing; sequencing was by immunoSEQ multiplex PCR. The table includes approximately 210,000 clones, around four fifths detected once. Sequences were obtained from peripheral blood. These receptors all come from a human donor in a cohort sampled during active COVID-19.

The chain employs TRBV29-1 and TRBJ2-2; 14 bases fit TRBD2. The V and J ends lost 4 bases and 4 bases, in that order; junction bases with no gene match: 2. The CDR3 loop spans 15 amino acids. Germline lookup yields CDR1 SQVTM and CDR2 ANQGSEA. The CDR3 DNA reads TGCAGCGTTGGGGGGACTAGCGGGAGCACCGGGGAGCTGTTTTTT. This translates into CSVGGTSGSTGELFF.

The rearrangement links TRBV9 to TRBJ2-3; tentative D call: TRBD2 (6 bases). CDR1 is SGDLS and CDR2 is YYNGEE in the germline V gene. V shed 0 bases and J shed 3 bases, with 17 bases lying between them. The CDR3 runs to 17 residues. The CDR3 nucleotides are TGTGCCAGCAGCGTAGTGTCTAGCTCGGGAGTAACAGATACGCAGTATTTT. Translating it yields CASSVVSSSGVTDTQYF.

The CDR3 bases are TGTGCCAGCAGCTTATACGGGTCGACGAATTCACCCCTCCACTTT. Its translation is CASSLYGSTNSPLHF. This chain joins TRBV7-2 and TRBJ1-6; no definite D call. The CDR3 extends over 15 amino acids. In germline, CDR1 is SGHTA, CDR2 FQGNSA. Trimming stripped 2 bases from V and 7 bases from J, with 12 bases between.

This clone was counted a single time. V is TRBV29-1 and J is TRBJ2-5; 7 nucleotides line up with TRBD2. This CDR3 has 17 residues. V lost 3 bases and J lost 2; bases outside the gene matches: 15. Per the germline V gene, CDR1 is SQVTM and CDR2 is ANQGSEA. The CDR3 is CSVDRTRARGGQETQYF. DNA for the CDR3: TGCAGCGTTGACAGGACTAGGGCGAGGGGTGGGCAAGAGACCCAGTACTTC.

The CDR3 reads CASSYPLGEQYV. The DNA for the CDR3 is TGTGCCAGCAGTTATCCCCTCGGGGAGCAGTACGTC. V usage is TRBV6-2 or TRBV6-3 and J usage is TRBJ2-7; D is undetermined. This CDR3 has 12 residues. CDR1 MNHEY and CDR2 SVGEGT come from the germline V gene. The V end was cut by 3 bases, the J end by 7 bases, with 10 bases between.

This rearrangement joins TRBV4-1 to TRBJ2-7; D remains ambiguous. The V gene lost 2 bases and the J gene lost 4 bases, with 12 bases spanning the gap. Germline V lookup: CDR1 MGHRA, CDR2 YSYEKL. This CDR3 is built from 14 residues. The CDR3 protein is CASSQNLLTYEQYF. In nucleotides, the CDR3 is TGCGCCAGCAGCCAAAATTTACTAACATACGAGCAGTACTTC.

This chain links TRBV19 with TRBJ1-1; D perhaps matches TRBD1 (5 bases). V dropped 3 bases and J dropped 3 bases, with 11 bases sitting between them. The CDR3 sequence is 14 residues long. Germline loops: CDR1 LNHDA, CDR2 SQIVND (reference sequence). CDR3 DNA: TGTGCCAGTAGTATCGACAGTTACTACACTGAAGCTTTCTTT. Translating gives CASSIDSYYTEAFF.

The V gene is TRBV30, the J gene TRBJ1-5; D unclear. The CDR3 contains 13 residues. The germline V gene encodes CDR1 GTSNPN and CDR2 SVGIG (reference sequence). V was shortened by 2 bases and J by 6 bases, with 11 bases between the two germline ends. The CDR3 loop is CAWSYRLGQPQHF. In DNA form, the CDR3 reads TGTGCCTGGAGTTATAGACTGGGTCAGCCCCAGCATTTT.

The J gene is TRBJ2-7, the V gene TRBV19; D is perhaps TRBD2 (6 bases). The CDR3 runs 14 residues. From germline, CDR1 is LNHDA and CDR2 SQIVND (reference sequence). V shed 7 bases and J shed 6 bases, with 19 bases lying between them. CDR3 in amino acids: CASKREGGISEQYF. The DNA of the CDR3 is TGTGCCAGTAAACGCGAGGGAGGTATCAGCGAGCAGTACTTC.

This rearrangement joins TRBV7-2 to TRBJ2-2; no reliable D call. CDR1 and CDR2 from the germline V gene are SGHTA and FQGNSA. The CDR3 extends over 16 amino acids. The germline V and J ends were trimmed by 5 bases and 2 bases, with 15 bases remaining between them. The CDR3 DNA reads TGTGCCAGCAGCAAAGTTGCCGGTTCCAACACCGGGGAGCTGTTTTTT. Translating it yields CASSKVAGSNTGELFF. Looking up the rest from reference TRBV7-2 and TRBJ2-2 gives the full variable domain: GAGVSQSPSNKVTEKGKDVELRCDPISGHTALYWYRQSLGQGLEFLIYFQGNSAPDKSGLPSDRFSAERTGGSVSTLTIQRTQQEDSAVYLCASSKVAGSNTGELFFGEGSRLTVL.